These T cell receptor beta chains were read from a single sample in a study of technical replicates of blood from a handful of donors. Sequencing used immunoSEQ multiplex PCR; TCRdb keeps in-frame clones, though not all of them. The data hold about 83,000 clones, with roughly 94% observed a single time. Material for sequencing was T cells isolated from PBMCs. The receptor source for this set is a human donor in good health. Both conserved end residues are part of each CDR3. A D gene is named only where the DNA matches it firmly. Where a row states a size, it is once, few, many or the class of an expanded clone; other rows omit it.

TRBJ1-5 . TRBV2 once TGTGCCAGCAGTGCTCGACATCGCGATCAGCCCCAGCATTTT CASSARHRDQPQHF
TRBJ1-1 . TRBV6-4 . TGTGCCAGCAGTGACTCCCCAAACACTGAAGCTTTCTTT CASSDSPNTEAFF
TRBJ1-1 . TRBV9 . TGTGCCAGCAGCGACCCCCAGGGGTCTGAAGCTTTCTTT CASSDPQGSEAFF
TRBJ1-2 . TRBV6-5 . TGTGCCAGCAGTTACGACAGTCCACCTATAACCTATGGCTACACCTTC CASSYDSPPITYGYTF
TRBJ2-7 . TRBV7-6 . TGTGCCAGCAGCCCTTGGGACTTCCCAATCACGCAGTACTTC CASSPWDFPITQYF
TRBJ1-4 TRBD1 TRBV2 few TGTGCCAGCAGTGGGACAGGGGAAAAACTGTTTTTT CASSGTGEKLFF
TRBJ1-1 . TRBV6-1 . TGTGCCAGCAGTGATATGGGGCCTGAAGCTTTCTTT CASSDMGPEAFF
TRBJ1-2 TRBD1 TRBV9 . TGTGCCAGCAGCGCGACAGGGTTGGGCTACACCTTC CASSATGLGYTF
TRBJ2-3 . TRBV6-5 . TGTGCCAGCAGTTACTCTGCAGGGAGCACAGATACGCAGTATTTT CASSYSAGSTDTQYF
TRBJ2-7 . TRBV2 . TGTGCCAGCAGTGGACAGAGCTCCTACGAGCAGTACTTC CASSGQSSYEQYF
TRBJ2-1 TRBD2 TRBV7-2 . TGTGCCAGCAGCTCCGGGACTAGCGGTATCTACAATGAGCAGTTCTTC CASSSGTSGIYNEQFF
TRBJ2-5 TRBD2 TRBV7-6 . TGTGCCAGCAGCATGGGCGGGGGAAGGGAGACCCAGTACTTC CASSMGGGRETQYF
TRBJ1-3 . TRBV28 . TGTGCCAGCAGTGTAAGCACAGGGGGAAACACCATATATTTT CASSVSTGGNTIYF
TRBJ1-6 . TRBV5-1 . TGCGCCAGCAGCTTGGGAGGGAGTGCCTATAATTCACCCCTCCACTTT CASSLGGSAYNSPLHF
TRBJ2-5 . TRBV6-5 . TGTGCCAGCAGTAACGGACTCTCCCAAGAGACCCAGTACTTC CASSNGLSQETQYF
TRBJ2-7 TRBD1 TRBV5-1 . TGCGCCAGCAGCTGGGGACAGACCTACGAGCAGTACTTC CASSWGQTYEQYF
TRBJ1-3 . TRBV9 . TGTGCCAGCAGCGTACAGGGGGGAAACACCATATATTTT CASSVQGGNTIYF
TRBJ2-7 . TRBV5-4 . TGTGCCAGCAGCTTGTTTAGCGCAGTGACCTACGAGCAGTACTTC CASSLFSAVTYEQYF
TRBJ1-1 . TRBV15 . TGTGCCACCAGCAGGGAGGTCAGGAACACTGAAGCTTTCTTT CATSREVRNTEAFF
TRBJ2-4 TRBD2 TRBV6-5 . TGTGCCAGCAGTTCCCTAGCGGGAGTGGCCAAAAACATTCAGTACTTC CASSSLAGVAKNIQYF
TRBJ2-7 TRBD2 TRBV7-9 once TGTGCCAGCAGCTTAGTAGCTAGCGGGAGTTACGAGCAGTACTTC CASSLVASGSYEQYF
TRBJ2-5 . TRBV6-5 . TGTGCCAGCAGTATTTCCGGCGGGAAGACCCAGTACTTC CASSISGGKTQYF
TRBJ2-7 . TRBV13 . TGTGCCAGCCAGGGGATGTCCTACGAGCAGTACTTC CASQGMSYEQYF
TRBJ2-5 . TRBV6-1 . TGTGCCAGCAGTGAGCAGGGCACAGAGACCCAGTACTTC CASSEQGTETQYF
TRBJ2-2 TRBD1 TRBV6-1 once TGTGCCAGCAGGCCGGGACAGGGGTTCGACGGGGAGCTGTTTTTT CASRPGQGFDGELFF
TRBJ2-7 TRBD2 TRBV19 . TGTGCCAGTAGTACACTAGCGGGAGCCACCTACGAGCAGTACTTC CASSTLAGATYEQYF
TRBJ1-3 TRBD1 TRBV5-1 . TGCGCCAGCAGCTCCCGGACAGGGAGAAACACCATATATTTT CASSSRTGRNTIYF
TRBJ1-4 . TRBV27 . TGTGCCAGCAGCGGGGGGACATTGTCTAATGAAAAACTGTTTTTT CASSGGTLSNEKLFF
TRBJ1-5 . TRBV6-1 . TGTGCCAGCAGTGAGGGACAACCGCATAGCAATCAGCCCCAGCATTTT CASSEGQPHSNQPQHF
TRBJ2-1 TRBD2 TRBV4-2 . TGTGCCAGCAGCCAAGGTTCCGGGACTAGCGGGTCCGAGCAGTTCTTC CASSQGSGTSGSEQFF
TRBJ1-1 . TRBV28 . TGTGCCAGCAGTTTCAGAGGGCAAAAAGCTTTCTTT CASSFRGQKAFF
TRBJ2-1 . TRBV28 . TGTGCCAGCACCCCCTCGGGATCCCAGCTCAATGAGCAGTTCTTC CASTPSGSQLNEQFF
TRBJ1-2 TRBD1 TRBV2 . TGTGCCAGCAGTCGGGACAGGGGTACCTATGGCTACACCTTC CASSRDRGTYGYTF
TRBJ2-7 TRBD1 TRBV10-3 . TGTGCCATCAGCCCGGGACAGGGAAGTATTTACGAGCAGTACTTC CAISPGQGSIYEQYF
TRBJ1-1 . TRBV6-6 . TGTGCCAGCAGTTACTTCGGCGGGGGCGAAGGGGATGAAGCTTTCTTT CASSYFGGGEGDEAFF
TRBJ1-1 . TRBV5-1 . TGCGCCAGCAGCTTGGGGGCAGACCCGCGCGGGGACACTGAAGCTTTCTTT CASSLGADPRGDTEAFF
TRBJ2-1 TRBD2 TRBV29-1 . TGCAGCGTGATCGGGATAGCGGGAGGTGGCCATGAGCAGTTCTTC CSVIGIAGGGHEQFF
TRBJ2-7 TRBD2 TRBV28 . TGTGCCAGCAGTTTATGGGGACTAGCGGGAGGCCGAGCATCCTACGAGCAGTACTTC CASSLWGLAGGRASYEQYF
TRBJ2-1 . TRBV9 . TGTGCCAGCAGCGTAGGAAGCCCACTTCGGTCCAATGAGCAGTTCTTC CASSVGSPLRSNEQFF
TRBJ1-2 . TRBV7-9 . TGTGCCAGCAGCCCAAGGGGCGGGGGCGATGGCTACACCTTC CASSPRGGGDGYTF
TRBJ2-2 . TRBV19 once TGTGCCACCCAAGTTACAGGGTCAGGAAAGGCCGGGGAGCTGTTTTTT CATQVTGSGKAGELFF
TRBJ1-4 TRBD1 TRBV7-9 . TGTGCCAGCAGACCGGGACAGAGGAGTGAAAAACTGTTTTTT CASRPGQRSEKLFF
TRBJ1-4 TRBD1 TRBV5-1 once TGCGCCAGCAGCAGGGACAGGCCGGAGGAAAAACTGTTTTTT CASSRDRPEEKLFF
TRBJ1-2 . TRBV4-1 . TGCGCCAGCAGCCAAGATGGGTGGCTTCGGGGCTATGGCTACACCTTC CASSQDGWLRGYGYTF
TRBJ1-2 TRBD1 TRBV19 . TGTGCCAGTAGTGACCGGGACAGGGTGCGAGGCTACACCTTC CASSDRDRVRGYTF